This T cell receptor beta chain was observed in a study of T cell responses to AZD1222 COVID-19 vaccine. About the study: Second-dose schedules of about 4 or about 12 weeks were combined. General study points: White British ancestry dominated among donors, who included more females, and clonal diversity was possibly underestimated. Baseline seropositives among AZD1222 recipients totaled only five to seven. Repertoire sampling was restricted to post-peak T cell response timepoints.

On this clone: The target antigen is unknown.

With 6 bases removed from V and 4 bases from J, the gap between germline ends came to 12 bases. The CDR3 consists of 13 residues. CDR1 is MNHNS and CDR2 is SASEGT in the germline V gene. Libraries were prepared by immunoSEQ multiplex PCR; TCRdb keeps only in-frame clonotypes and omits some of them. Seen here are about 150,000 clones, 80% to 90% observed once, and the top ten hold about 4.7%. This receptor was identified in an adult in good health. The sequencing used peripheral blood, collected on day 0 of AZD1222 vaccination. V gene TRBV6-1 combines with J gene TRBJ1-2, with no clear D. The CDR3 DNA is TGTGCCAGCAGCCAACCCGCCACCTATGGCTACACCTTC. This codes for CASSQPATYGYTF.